A selection of T cell receptor beta chains follows, all from one sample in a study of T cells in Graves' hyperthyroidism and ophthalmopathy. TCRdb re-called the multiplex PCR reads with MiXCR, one entry per CDR3 protein. The table includes 450,000 to 700,000 distinct CDR3 sequences, more than 45% detected once. Sequencing was carried out using peripheral blood or thyroid tissue (not recorded which). The receptors shown here come from an adult woman with Graves' disease, either hyperthyroidism or ophthalmopathy (not recorded which). Both conserved end residues are part of each CDR3. The D gene is left open where the match is weak. For some rows the clone size is stated as once, few or many, or as a class when expanded; others skip it.

clone_size	v_call	cdr3_length	d_call	j_call	cdr3_nt	cdr3_aa
many	TRBV7-2	15	.	TRBJ2-7	TGTGCCAGCAGCTTAGGATCTAGCGCCGGCTACGAGCAGTACTTC	CASSLGSSAGYEQYF
.	TRBV2	13	.	TRBJ1-6	TGTGCCAGCAGTGAAGAAATAGATTCACCCCTCCACTTT	CASSEEIDSPLHF
.	TRBV5-4	12	.	TRBJ2-1	TGTGCCAGCAGCCTAGACACCAATGAGCAGTTCTTC	CASSLDTNEQFF
many	TRBV6-5	13	.	TRBJ1-1	TGTGCCAGCAGTTACTCTCCGGACACTGAAGCTTTCTTT	CASSYSPDTEAFF
.	TRBV29-1	16	TRBD1	TRBJ2-6	TGCAGCGTTGTGGCCGGGACAGGCGCTGGGGCCAACGTCCTGACTTTC	CSVVAGTGAGANVLTF
once	TRBV7-3	15	.	TRBJ1-6	TGTGCCAGCAGCTTAAACGGGGACGGAAATTCACCCCTCCACTTT	CASSLNGDGNSPLHF
.	TRBV6-1	15	.	TRBJ2-7	TGTGCCAGCAGTGAGGGGACTTTCAAGCTCGACGAGCAGTACTTC	CASSEGTFKLDEQYF
many	TRBV7-9	13	.	TRBJ2-7	TGTGCCAGCAGCCCGACCTACAGGGTCGAGCAGTACTTC	CASSPTYRVEQYF
many	TRBV5-1	16	.	TRBJ1-3	TGCGCCAGCAGCTTGGCGGGAGTACGGGGCGGAAACACCATATATTTT	CASSLAGVRGGNTIYF
.	TRBV5-6	16	TRBD1	TRBJ2-7	TGTGCCAGCCACTACGGACAGGGGGTGATGGCGTACGAGCAGTACTTC	CASHYGQGVMAYEQYF
few	TRBV6-1	15	.	TRBJ1-4	TGTGCCAGCAGCCCTGGGGGGGCAACTAATGAAAAACTGTTTTTT	CASSPGGATNEKLFF
.	TRBV7-2	13	.	TRBJ2-5	TGTGCCATCAGTGAGTGGGGGGAAGAGACCCAGTACTTC	CAISEWGEETQYF
.	TRBV9	13	.	TRBJ1-2	TGTGCCAGCAGCGTAGGCAGGGGCTATGGCTACACCTTC	CASSVGRGYGYTF
few	TRBV7-9	12	.	TRBJ1-1	TGTGCCAGCACGAGCGGTAACACTGAAGCTTTCTTT	CASTSGNTEAFF
.	TRBV15	13	TRBD1	TRBJ1-5	TGTGCCACCAGCGGACAGGATGGTCAGCCCCAGCATTTT	CATSGQDGQPQHF
many	TRBV4-2	16	.	TRBJ2-7	TGTGCCAGCAGCCAAGTGGTTTCCAAGGGATGGGGCGAGCAGTACTTC	CASSQVVSKGWGEQYF
.	TRBV11-2	16	TRBD2	TRBJ2-5	TGTGCCAGCAGCTTAGGGACTAGCGGGAGCTTGGAGACCCAGTACTTC	CASSLGTSGSLETQYF
once	TRBV2	14	TRBD1	TRBJ2-7	TGTGCCAGCAGTGGGGGGACAGGGTGGGGCGAGCAGTACTTC	CASSGGTGWGEQYF
many	TRBV7-2	17	TRBD2	TRBJ2-7	TGTGCCAGCAGCTTAGTGGGGACTAGCGGGACCTCCTACGAGCAGTACTTC	CASSLVGTSGTSYEQYF
.	TRBV29-1	13	TRBD1	TRBJ2-5	TGCAGCGGCGGAGGACAGGGCGCGGAGACCCAGTACTTC	CSGGGQGAETQYF
.	TRBV11-3	15	.	TRBJ1-5	TGTGCCAGCAGCTTGGTGCTAGCGGGAACAGAGACCCAGCATTTT	CASSLVLAGTETQHF
.	TRBV7-9	15	.	TRBJ1-1	TGTGCCAGCAGCTTGGTTGGCAGGCCGAACACTGAAGCTTTCTTT	CASSLVGRPNTEAFF
once	TRBV29-1	12	TRBD2	TRBJ2-7	TGCAGCGTTCGCGGGAGGCCCTACGAGCAGTACTTC	CSVRGRPYEQYF
once	TRBV10-3	15	.	TRBJ2-7	TGTGCCATCAGTGAGGAGGGGCCGGCGGCCTACGAGCAGTACTTC	CAISEEGPAAYEQYF
.	TRBV24-1	12	.	TRBJ1-1	TGTGCCACCAGTGGGGTGAACACTGAAGCTTTCTTT	CATSGVNTEAFF
.	TRBV15	13	.	TRBJ2-2	TGTGCCACCAGCAGAGATGACACCGGGGAGCTGTCTTGG	CATSRDDTGELSW
.	TRBV15	14	.	TRBJ1-6	TGTGCCACCAGCAAGGACAGAGAAAGTTCACCCCTCCACTTT	CATSKDRESSPLHF
.	TRBV7-2	15	.	TRBJ2-5	TGTGCCAGCAGCTTACCTGGTGCTCGGCGAGAGACCCAGTACTTC	CASSLPGARRETQYF
.	TRBV29-1	13	TRBD2	TRBJ2-7	TGCAGCGTTGCGACTAGCGGGGGGTACGAGCAGTACTTC	CSVATSGGYEQYF
.	TRBV11-1	15	TRBD2	TRBJ2-5	TGTGCCAGCAGCTGGACTAGCGGGAGGGCCGGGACCCAGTACTTC	CASSWTSGRAGTQYF
.	TRBV19	15	.	TRBJ2-7	TGTGCCAGTAGTTCGCAGGACGGCTACTCCTACGAGCAGTACTTC	CASSSQDGYSYEQYF
.	TRBV20-1	13	.	TRBJ1-6	TGCAGTGCTGAGACAGGCTACAATTCACCCCTCCACTTT	CSAETGYNSPLHF
.	TRBV7-6	16	.	TRBJ2-7	TGTGCCAGCAGCACACTCGGGACCCGTAGCTCCTACGAGCAGTACTTC	CASSTLGTRSSYEQYF
.	TRBV5-1	15	.	TRBJ1-5	TGCGCCAGCAGCTGGGAGGGGGATAGCAATCAGCCCCAGCATTTT	CASSWEGDSNQPQHF
.	TRBV20-1	11	.	TRBJ1-6	TGCAGTGCCCCCCTGGGTTCACCCCTCCACTTT	CSAPLGSPLHF
.	TRBV12-3/TRBV12-4	15	TRBD1	TRBJ1-1	TGTGCCAGCGTATCGGGACAGGGGGCCGAAACTGAAGCTTTCTTT	CASVSGQGAETEAFF
.	TRBV10-3	16	TRBD1	TRBJ1-2	TGTGCCATCAGTGTAGACAGGGGCAGAACAGACTATGGCTACACCTTC	CAISVDRGRTDYGYTF
.	TRBV7-7	15	TRBD1	TRBJ2-5	TGTGCCAGCAGCGCGACACAGGGGGAAAAAGAGACCCAGTACTTC	CASSATQGEKETQYF
many	TRBV12-3/TRBV12-4	13	TRBD1	TRBJ2-7	TGTGCCAGCAGGCGGGACAGGGATTACGAGCAGTACTTC	CASRRDRDYEQYF
.	TRBV7-9	14	.	TRBJ1-2	TGTGCCAGCAGCGGAGGGAGGGAGCCCTATGGCTACACCTTC	CASSGGREPYGYTF
.	TRBV7-2	15	.	TRBJ1-4	TGTGCCAGCAGCTTATCGCAGGGGAACGGGGAAAAACTGTTTTTT	CASSLSQGNGEKLFF
.	TRBV9	15	.	TRBJ1-2	TGTGCCAGCAGCGGATCCCGGGACACCTATTATGGCTACACCTTC	CASSGSRDTYYGYTF